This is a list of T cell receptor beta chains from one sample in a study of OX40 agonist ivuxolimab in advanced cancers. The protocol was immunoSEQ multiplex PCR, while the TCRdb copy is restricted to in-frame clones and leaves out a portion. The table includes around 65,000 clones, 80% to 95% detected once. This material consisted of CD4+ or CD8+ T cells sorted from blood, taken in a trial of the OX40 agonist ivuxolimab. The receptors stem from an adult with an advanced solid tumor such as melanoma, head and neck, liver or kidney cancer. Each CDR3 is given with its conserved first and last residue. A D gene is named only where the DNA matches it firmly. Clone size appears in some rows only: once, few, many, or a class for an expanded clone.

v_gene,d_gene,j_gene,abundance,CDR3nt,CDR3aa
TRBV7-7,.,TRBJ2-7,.,TGTGCCAGCAGCTTAGAGGCTAGCTCCTACGAGCAGTACTTC,CASSLEASSYEQYF
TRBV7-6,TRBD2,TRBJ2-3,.,TGTGCCAGCAGCTCCCCGAGCGGGAGGGTGACAGATACGCAGTATTTT,CASSSPSGRVTDTQYF
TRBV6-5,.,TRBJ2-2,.,TGTGCCAGCAGTTACGTCAAGAGGGGCACCGGGGAGCTGTTTTTT,CASSYVKRGTGELFF
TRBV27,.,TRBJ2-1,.,TGTGCCAGCAACCAGAACGACGGTCCCCAAGGTGAGCAGTTCTTC,CASNQNDGPQGEQFF
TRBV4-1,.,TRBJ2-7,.,TGCGCCAGCAGCCAAGAATCGTCCTACGAGCAGTACTTC,CASSQESSYEQYF
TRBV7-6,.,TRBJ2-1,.,TGTGCCAGCAGCTTAGGGGACCACAATGAGCAGTTCTTC,CASSLGDHNEQFF
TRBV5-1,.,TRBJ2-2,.,TGCGCCAGCAGCTTGTTTGGGGAGCTGTTTTTT,CASSLFGELFF
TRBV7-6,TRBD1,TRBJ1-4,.,TGTGCCAGCAGCTCGGGACAGCGTAATGAAAAACTGTTTTTT,CASSSGQRNEKLFF
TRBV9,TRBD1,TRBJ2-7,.,TGTGCCAGCAGCGTAGCTGGGCAGGGGGTCGACGAGCAGTACTTC,CASSVAGQGVDEQYF
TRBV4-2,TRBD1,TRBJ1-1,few,TGTGCCAGCAGCCCGCCCCAAGGGGACAGAAGCATGAACACTGAAGCTTTCTTT,CASSPPQGDRSMNTEAFF
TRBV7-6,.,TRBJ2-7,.,TGTGCCAGCAGCTTAACCGACGGAACTAGGTACGAGCAGTACTTC,CASSLTDGTRYEQYF
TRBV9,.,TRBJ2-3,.,TGTGCCAGCAGCGTATTTGCCGGAGATACGCAGTATTTT,CASSVFAGDTQYF
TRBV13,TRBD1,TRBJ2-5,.,TGTGCCAGCAGCAAGGGACAGCAAGAGACCCAGTACTTC,CASSKGQQETQYF
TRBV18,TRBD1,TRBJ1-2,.,TGTGCCAGCTCACCTACGGACAGGGGTGCTAACTATGGCTACACCTTC,CASSPTDRGANYGYTF
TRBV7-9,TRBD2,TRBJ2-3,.,TGTGCCAGCAGCAACCTAGCGGGAGGTCTTACAGATACGCAGTATTTT,CASSNLAGGLTDTQYF
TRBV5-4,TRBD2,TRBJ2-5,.,TGTGCCAGCAGCACGGGACTAGCGGAGGGGGAGACCCAGTACTTC,CASSTGLAEGETQYF
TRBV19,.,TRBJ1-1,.,TGTGCCAGTAGCCAAGGGTACACTGAAGCTTTCTTT,CASSQGYTEAFF
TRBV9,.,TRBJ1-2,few,TGTGCCAGCAGCGTAGCTCTCAGCTACACCTTC,CASSVALSYTF
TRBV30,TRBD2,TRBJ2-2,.,TGTGCCTGGGCTCTAGCGGCTATAAACACCGGGGAGCTGTTTTTT,CAWALAAINTGELFF
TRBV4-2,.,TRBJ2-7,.,TGTGCCAGCAGCCCTACCGACAGATACGAGCAGTACTTC,CASSPTDRYEQYF
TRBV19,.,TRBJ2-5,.,TGTGCCAGTAGTATTTTCGGTGGAGTCCAAGAGACCCAGTACTTC,CASSIFGGVQETQYF
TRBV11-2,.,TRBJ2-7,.,TGTGCCAGCAGCTTAAATGTTGTTTACGAGCAGTACTTC,CASSLNVVYEQYF
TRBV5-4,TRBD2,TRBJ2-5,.,TGTGCCAGCAGGGATTCAAGCGGGAGCCTGGAGACCCAGTACTTC,CASRDSSGSLETQYF
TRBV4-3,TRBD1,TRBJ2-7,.,TGCGCCAGCAGCCAAGGAGACCAGGGGGTGTACGAGCAGTACTTC,CASSQGDQGVYEQYF
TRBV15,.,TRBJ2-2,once,TGTGCCACCAGCAGCGATCGCTTGGCGGGGTTGGAACAAGGATTGGACACCGGGGAGCTGTTTTTT,CATSSDRLAGLEQGLDTGELFF
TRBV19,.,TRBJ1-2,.,TGTGCCAGTAGCCCCTGGGAGGGCCAAAATACTCAGGGCTACACCTTC,CASSPWEGQNTQGYTF
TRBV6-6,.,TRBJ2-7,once,TGTGCCAGCAGTGTTTCGGGGGATCCCTACTACGAGCAGTACTTC,CASSVSGDPYYEQYF
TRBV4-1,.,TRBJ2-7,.,TGCGCCAGCAGTCCCAGCAGTAGGGGGGTGGTCTACGAGCAGTACTTC,CASSPSSRGVVYEQYF